The T cell receptor beta chain described here comes from a study of cytomegalovirus exposure and HLA in healthy donors. Only a few counts were recorded for this clone. Germline loops: CDR1 GTSNPN, CDR2 SVGIG (reference sequence). CDR3 length: 13 amino acids. The germline V and J ends were trimmed by 4 bases and 2 bases, with 9 bases remaining between them. The PCR had 60 Vbeta and 13 Jbeta primers. Assay used: immunoSEQ multiplex PCR; TCRdb lists only in-frame clones, some missing. The sample consists of roughly 100,000 clones, around a tenth of them appearing once. Sample: PBMCs. The V call is TRBV30, the J call TRBJ1-5, with a weak D call TRBD1 (5 bases). The receptor comes from a man aged 35 to 55 in good health and CMV-seropositive. In nucleotides, the CDR3 is TGTGCCTGGACCCAGGGCCGCAATCAGCCCCAGCATTTT. As protein: CAWTQGRNQPQHF. Drawing the rest from reference TRBV30 and TRBJ1-5, the complete variable domain is SQTIHQWPATLVQPVGSPLSLECTVEGTSNPNLYWYRQAAGRGLQLLFYSVGIGQISSEVPQNLSASRPQDRQFILSSKKLLLSDSGFYLCAWTQGRNQPQHFGDGTRLSIL.